This TCR beta chain came from a study of Graves' ophthalmopathy and Graves' hyperthyroidism. V gave up 3 bases and J gave up 0 bases, with 9 bases separating them. Germline CDR1 and CDR2: KGHSH and LQKENI. The CDR3 is 16 residues long. As concerns this clonotype: Since a much larger clone is just one base distant, this may be a read error. As the CDR3 is not closed by the conserved phenylalanine or tryptophan, this likely results from a read error.

RNA transcripts provided the template for amplifying TCR beta CDR3 regions. First-round RT-PCR used HTBI primers; second-round multiplex PCR followed. TCRdb re-called the multiplex PCR reads through MiXCR, storing one row per CDR3 protein. Seen here are some 370,000 distinct CDR3 sequences, about 15% observed once, and the top ten hold around 2.4%. Hyperthyroidism was new, under 2 months, in patients aged 18 to 65. PBMCs came from more than 7.5 ml of fresh peripheral blood. The sequence was collected from an adult woman with stable Graves' hyperthyroidism. Sequencing input: peripheral blood. The chain couples TRBV18 to TRBJ2-6; D unclear. Here the CDR3 DNA reads TGTGCCAGCTCACCCGACGCTTACTCTGGGGCCAACGTCCTGACTTAC. Translated, it gives CASSPDAYSGANVLTY.